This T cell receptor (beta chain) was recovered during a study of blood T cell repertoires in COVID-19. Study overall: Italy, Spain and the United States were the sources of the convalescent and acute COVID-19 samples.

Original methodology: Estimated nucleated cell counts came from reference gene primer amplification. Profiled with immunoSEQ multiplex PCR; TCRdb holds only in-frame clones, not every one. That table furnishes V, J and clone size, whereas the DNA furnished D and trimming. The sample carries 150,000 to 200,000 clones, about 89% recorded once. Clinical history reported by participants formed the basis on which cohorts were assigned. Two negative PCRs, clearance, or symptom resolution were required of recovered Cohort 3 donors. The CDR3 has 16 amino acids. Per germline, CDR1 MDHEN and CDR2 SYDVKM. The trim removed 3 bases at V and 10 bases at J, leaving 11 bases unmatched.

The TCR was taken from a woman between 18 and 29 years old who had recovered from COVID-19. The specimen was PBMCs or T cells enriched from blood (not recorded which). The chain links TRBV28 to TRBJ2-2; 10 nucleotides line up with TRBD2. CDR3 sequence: CASSLGEAGGPKELFF. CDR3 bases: TGTGCCAGCAGTTTGGGGGAAGCGGGAGGGCCAAAGGAGCTGTTTTTT.